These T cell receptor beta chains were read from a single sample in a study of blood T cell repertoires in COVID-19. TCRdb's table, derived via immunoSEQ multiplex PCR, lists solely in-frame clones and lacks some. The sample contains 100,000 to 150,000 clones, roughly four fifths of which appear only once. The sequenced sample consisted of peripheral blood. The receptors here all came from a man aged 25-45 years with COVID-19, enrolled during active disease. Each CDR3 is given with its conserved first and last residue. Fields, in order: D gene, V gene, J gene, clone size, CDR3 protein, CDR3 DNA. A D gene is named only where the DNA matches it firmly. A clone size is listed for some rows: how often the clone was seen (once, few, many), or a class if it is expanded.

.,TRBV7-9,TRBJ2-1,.,CASSLVGGNEQFF,TGTGCCAGCAGCTTAGTAGGGGGAAATGAGCAGTTCTTC
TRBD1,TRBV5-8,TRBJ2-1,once,CASSPTPDRGREQFF,TGTGCCAGCAGCCCAACCCCGGACAGGGGGCGAGAGCAGTTCTTC
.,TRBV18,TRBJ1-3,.,CASGGGSGNTIYF,TGTGCCAGCGGGGGGGGCTCTGGAAACACCATATATTTT
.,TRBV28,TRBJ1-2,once,CASRSPEGYSYGYTF,TGTGCCAGCAGGAGTCCGGAGGGTTATAGCTATGGCTACACCTTC
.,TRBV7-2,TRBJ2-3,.,CASSPRGWMAGPAQYF,TGTGCCAGCAGCCCCAGGGGGTGGATGGCGGGGCCGGCCCAGTATTTT
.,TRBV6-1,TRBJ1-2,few,CASSEVGRGSNGGYTF,TGTGCCAGCAGTGAAGTGGGAAGGGGAAGCAACGGGGGCTACACCTTC
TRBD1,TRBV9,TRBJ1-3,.,CASSVQGTAGNTIYF,TGTGCCAGCAGCGTACAGGGGACAGCTGGAAACACCATATATTTT
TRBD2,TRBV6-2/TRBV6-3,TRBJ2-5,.,CASSYSALAGGPETQYF,TGTGCCAGCAGTTACTCCGCCTTAGCGGGGGGGCCGGAGACCCAGTACTTC
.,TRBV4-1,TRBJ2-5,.,CASSQGMQETQYF,TGCGCCAGCAGCCAAGGAATGCAGGAGACCCAGTACTTC
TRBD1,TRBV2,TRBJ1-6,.,CASSEELGGRSPLHF,TGTGCCAGCAGTGAAGAGTTAGGGGGCCGTTCACCCCTCCACTTT
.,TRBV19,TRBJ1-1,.,CASSGQRNTEAFF,TGTGCCAGTAGTGGACAGAGGAACACTGAAGCTTTCTTT
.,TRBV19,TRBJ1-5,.,CASSGDRSNQPQHF,TGTGCCAGTAGCGGCGACAGGTCCAATCAGCCCCAGCATTTT
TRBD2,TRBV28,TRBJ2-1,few,CASSFPGIAGTPEQFF,TGTGCCAGCAGTTTCCCGGGGATAGCGGGGACCCCAGAGCAGTTCTTC
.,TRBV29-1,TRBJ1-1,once,CSVERGGGGTEAFF,TGCAGCGTTGAAAGGGGGGGAGGCGGCACTGAAGCTTTCTTT
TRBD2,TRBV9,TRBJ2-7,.,CASSVGVAGSYEQYF,TGTGCCAGCAGCGTAGGGGTAGCGGGGTCCTACGAGCAGTACTTC
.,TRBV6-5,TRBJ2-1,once,CASSLESTVFNEQFF,TGTGCCAGCAGCCTAGAATCGACAGTTTTTAATGAGCAGTTCTTC
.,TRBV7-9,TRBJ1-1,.,CASSLPAEAFF,TGTGCCAGCAGCTTACCCGCTGAAGCTTTCTTT
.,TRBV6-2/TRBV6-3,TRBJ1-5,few,CASSSSGIPSNQPQHF,TGTGCCAGCAGTTCCTCCGGGATCCCAAGCAATCAGCCCCAGCATTTT
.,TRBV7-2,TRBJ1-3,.,CASSLFTEPSGNTIYF,TGTGCCAGCAGCTTATTTACAGAACCCTCTGGAAACACCATATATTTT
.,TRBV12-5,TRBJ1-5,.,CASGFSRGVINQPQHF,TGTGCTAGTGGTTTCTCCCGGGGGGTGATCAATCAGCCCCAGCATTTT
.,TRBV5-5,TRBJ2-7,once,CASSLLRGRQGLVDEQYF,TGTGCCAGCAGCTTGCTTCGGGGGAGGCAGGGCTTAGTAGACGAGCAGTACTTC
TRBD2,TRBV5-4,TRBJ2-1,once,CASRTSGRVEQFF,TGTGCCAGCCGGACTAGCGGGAGGGTTGAGCAGTTCTTC
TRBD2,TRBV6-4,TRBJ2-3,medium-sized,CASSDSSGGTDTQYF,TGTGCCAGCAGTGACTCTAGCGGGGGCACAGATACGCAGTATTTT
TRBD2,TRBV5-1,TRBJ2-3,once,CASSTGLALDTQYF,TGCGCCAGCAGCACGGGACTAGCGTTGGATACGCAGTATTTT
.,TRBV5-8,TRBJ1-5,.,CASSLINQPQHF,TGTGCCAGCAGCTTGATAAATCAGCCCCAGCATTTT
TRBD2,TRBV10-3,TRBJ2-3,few,CAISTGGSTDTQYF,TGTGCCATCAGCACGGGGGGGTCCACAGATACGCAGTATTTT
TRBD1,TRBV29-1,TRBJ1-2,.,CSVEGQGGVGYTF,TGCAGCGTTGAGGGACAGGGGGGCGTTGGCTACACCTTC
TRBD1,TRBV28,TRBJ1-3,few,CASSPTGGNTIYF,TGTGCCAGCAGTCCCACAGGGGGGAACACCATATATTTT
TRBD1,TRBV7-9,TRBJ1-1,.,CASSLAGTVEAFF,TGTGCCAGCAGCTTAGCCGGGACAGTGGAAGCTTTCTTT
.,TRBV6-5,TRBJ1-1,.,CASSYKPGGGAFF,TGTGCCAGCAGTTATAAACCCGGGGGGGGTGCTTTCTTT
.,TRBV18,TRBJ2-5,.,CASSRLGGEQETQYF,TGTGCCAGCTCACGACTGGGGGGAGAGCAGGAGACCCAGTACTTC
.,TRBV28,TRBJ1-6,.,CASSPLSRARGSPLHF,TGTGCCAGCAGTCCTCTCTCGAGGGCTAGAGGTTCACCCCTCCACTTT
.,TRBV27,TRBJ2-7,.,CASSKAGSSYEQYF,TGTGCTTCCAGTAAGGCGGGGAGCTCCTACGAGCAGTACTTC
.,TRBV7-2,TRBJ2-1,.,CASSLPNSHEQFF,TGTGCCAGCAGCTTACCCAATTCCCATGAGCAGTTCTTC
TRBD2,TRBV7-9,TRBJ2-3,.,CASVSGRETTDTQYF,TGTGCCAGCGTCTCGGGGCGGGAGACCACAGATACGCAGTATTTT
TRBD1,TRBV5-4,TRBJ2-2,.,CASSTQGAQAGELFF,TGTGCCAGCAGCACCCAGGGGGCGCAGGCCGGGGAGCTGTTTTTT
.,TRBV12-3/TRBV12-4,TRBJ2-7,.,CASSLRGYEQYF,TGTGCCAGCAGTTTACGGGGCTACGAGCAGTACTTC
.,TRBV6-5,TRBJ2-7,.,CASSLQAYEQYF,TGTGCCAGCAGTCTACAGGCCTACGAGCAGTACTTC
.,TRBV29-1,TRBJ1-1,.,CSVEPRGPGGTEAFF,TGCAGCGTTGAACCCCGGGGCCCCGGGGGGACTGAAGCTTTCTTT
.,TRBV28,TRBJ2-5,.,CASSNSGETQYF,TGTGCCAGCAGTAACTCAGGGGAGACCCAGTACTTC
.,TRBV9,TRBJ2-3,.,CASSAYPGTDTQYF,TGTGCCAGCAGCGCCTATCCGGGCACAGATACGCAGTATTTT
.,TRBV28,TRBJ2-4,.,CASSHWSAKNIQYF,TGTGCCAGCAGCCACTGGTCAGCCAAAAACATTCAGTACTTC
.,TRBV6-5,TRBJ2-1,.,CASSESSRNEQFF,TGTGCGAGTTCTGAATCTAGCCGCAATGAGCAGTTCTTC
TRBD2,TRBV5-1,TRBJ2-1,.,CASSFYLADEQFF,TGCGCCAGCAGCTTTTACCTAGCGGATGAGCAGTTCTTC
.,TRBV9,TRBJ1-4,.,CASSVEGASGEKLFF,TGTGCCAGCAGCGTAGAAGGGGCAAGTGGTGAAAAACTGTTTTTT
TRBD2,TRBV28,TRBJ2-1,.,CASKGEASGRNEQFF,TGTGCGTCAAAGGGGGAGGCTAGCGGGAGGAATGAGCAGTTCTTC
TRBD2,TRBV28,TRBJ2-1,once,CASSLAGVSYNEQFF,TGTGCCAGCAGTCTAGCGGGGGTCTCCTACAATGAGCAGTTCTTC
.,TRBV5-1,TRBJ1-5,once,CASSLVGGNQPQHF,TGCGCCAGCAGCTTGGTAGGGGGCAATCAGCCCCAGCATTTT
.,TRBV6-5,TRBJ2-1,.,CASSLRGIHNEQFF,TGTGCCAGCAGCCTTCGGGGGATACACAATGAGCAGTTCTTC
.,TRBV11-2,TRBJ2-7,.,CASSLDLGASYEQYF,TGTGCCAGCAGCTTAGATTTGGGAGCCTCCTACGAGCAGTACTTC
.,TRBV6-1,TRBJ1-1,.,CASSEMGGHTEAFF,TGTGCCAGCAGTGAAATGGGGGGTCACACTGAAGCTTTCTTT
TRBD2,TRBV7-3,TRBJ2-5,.,CASSPSGGVQETQYF,TGTGCCAGCAGCCCTTCTGGGGGGGTCCAAGAGACCCAGTACTTC
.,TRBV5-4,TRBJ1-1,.,CASSLGRGTEAFF,TGTGCCAGCAGCTTAGGGCGGGGCACTGAAGCTTTCTTT